This TCR beta chain was sequenced in a study of control samples from healthy donors and cancer patients. Measured with immunoSEQ multiplex PCR; TCRdb has only the in-frame clones, and not every one. Of over 120,000 clones in the sample, approximately 91% were seen once. The CDR3 is 14 residues long. Trimming cost V 3 bases and J 4 bases, with 10 bases left between them. Germline V gene data show CDR1 as LNHDA and CDR2 as SQIVND (reference sequence). This TCR derives from a man aged 25-45 years in good health. V and J are TRBV19 and TRBJ2-1, with D maybe TRBD2 (6 bases). The sequenced sample consisted of blood. CDR3 nucleotide sequence: TGTGCCAGTAGTATCCTCCGGGGGTACAATGAGCAGTTCTTC. Encoded protein: CASSILRGYNEQFF.